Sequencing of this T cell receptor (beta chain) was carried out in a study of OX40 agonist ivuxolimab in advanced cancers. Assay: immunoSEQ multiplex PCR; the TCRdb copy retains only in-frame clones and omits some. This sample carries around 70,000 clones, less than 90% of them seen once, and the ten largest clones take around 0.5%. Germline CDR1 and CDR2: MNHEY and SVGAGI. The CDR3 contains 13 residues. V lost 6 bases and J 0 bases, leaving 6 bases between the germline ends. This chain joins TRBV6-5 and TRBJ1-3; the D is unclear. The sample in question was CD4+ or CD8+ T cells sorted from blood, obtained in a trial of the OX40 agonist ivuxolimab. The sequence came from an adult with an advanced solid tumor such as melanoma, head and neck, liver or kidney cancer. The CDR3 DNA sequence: TGTGCCAGCAGCCTAAGCTCTGGAAACACCATATATTTT. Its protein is CASSLSSGNTIYF.